The 15 T cell receptor beta chains reported below all come from one sample, sequenced in a study of blood T cells in healthy people across ages. A second about 7 to 12 cycle PCR used barcoded and J-beta primers. TCRdb analysed the 5' RACE reads with MiXCR anew, one entry per CDR3 protein. The data show 550,000 to 650,000 distinct CDR3 sequences, roughly a quarter seen once. These data were also filed under a second study, of T cells of mothers and their children.

Sequencing used blood. The source is a boy between 2 and 15 years old in good health.

CDR3 sequence (DNA): TGTGCCAGCAGCGCCCTTGGGACATTCAACTATGGCTACACCTTC. Translated, it gives CASSALGTFNYGYTF. The chain couples TRBV9 to TRBJ1-2; possibly TRBD1 for D (6 bases). This CDR3 has 15 amino acids. V was pared by 3 bases and J by 2 bases, with 14 bases between. Germline loops: CDR1 SGDLS, CDR2 YYNGEE. Full variable domain (rest looked up from reference TRBV9 and TRBJ1-2): DSGVTQTPKHLITATGQRVTLRCSPRSGDLSVYWYQQSLDQGLQFLIQYYNGEERAKGNILERFSAQQFPDLHSELNLSSLELGDSALYFCASSALGTFNYGYTFGSGTRLTVV.

This chain connects TRBV6-5 to TRBJ1-6; no clear D gene. The CDR3 totals 12 residues. The germline CDR1 and CDR2 sequences are MNHEY and SVGAGI. V was pared by 0 bases and J by 11 bases, with 5 bases between. CDR3 nucleotides: TGTGCCAGCAGTTACTCGAATACACCCCTCCACTTT. This gives the protein CASSYSNTPLHF.

In DNA, the CDR3 is TGTGCCAGCAGCTTAGGCAGGCCAACAGGGGCAACTAATGAAAAACTGTTTTTT. Amino acids: CASSLGRPTGATNEKLFF. The V and J genes are TRBV7-9 and TRBJ1-4; 7 bases match TRBD1. The CDR3 is 18 residues long. Unmatched junction bases numbered 8, after V lost 1 base and J lost 0 bases. Looked up from germline, CDR1 is SEHNR and CDR2 is FQNEAQ (reference sequence).

Turning to this clonotype: One end of the junction is discordant with germline, which a read error may explain. V gene TRBV12-3 or TRBV12-4 combines with J gene TRBJ1-1; no clear D gene. The CDR3 consists of 13 residues. CDR3 DNA sequence: TGTACCAGCAGTTTAGGCCCCGGGACTGAAGCTTTCTTT. Its translation is CTSSLGPGTEAFF.

This clonotype was counted only a few times. The chain uses TRBV20-1 and TRBJ1-6, with D possibly matching TRBD1 (5 bases). Per the germline V gene, CDR1 is DFQATT and CDR2 is SNEGSKA (reference sequence). V shed 0 bases and J shed 4 bases, with 13 bases lying between them. The CDR3 length is 16 residues. The CDR3 DNA is TGCAGTGCTAGAGATCCGGGGGGACCTTATAATTCACCCCTCCACTTT. It translates to CSARDPGGPYNSPLHF.

The genes are TRBV29-1 and TRBJ2-7, with 12 bases lining up with TRBD2. This CDR3 contains 16 residues. From germline, CDR1 is SQVTM and CDR2 ANQGSEA. Trimming at V came to 0 bases and at J to 2 bases, leaving 5 bases not matched to a gene. The chain's CDR3 is CSVEDPLAGGTYEQYF. Here the CDR3 DNA reads TGCAGCGTTGAAGATCCTCTAGCGGGAGGGACCTACGAGCAGTACTTC.

CDR3 protein: CASSPQTRGSYEQYF. CDR3 in DNA: TGTGCCAGCTCACCCCAAACCAGGGGATCCTACGAGCAGTACTTC. The rearrangement links TRBV18 to TRBJ2-5; weak D call: TRBD1 (6 bases). The J call may be in error: the DNA end matches TRBJ2-7 better. The CDR3 loop spans 15 amino acids. Looked up from germline, CDR1 is KGHSH and CDR2 is LQKENI.

V usage is TRBV29-1 and J usage is TRBJ2-7, with D perhaps matching TRBD2 (5 bases). CDR3 size: 13 residues. Germline V gene lookup returns CDR1 SQVTM and CDR2 ANQGSEA. The germline V and J ends were trimmed by 6 bases and 6 bases, with 18 bases remaining between them. The CDR3, as DNA: TGCAGCGTCCGGGGAAGGGCGGTGGGCGAGCAGTACTTC. This codes for CSVRGRAVGEQYF.

The rearrangement uses TRBV4-1 and TRBJ2-1, with D possibly TRBD1 on 5 matching bases. The CDR3 is made up of 15 amino acids. The V and J ends lost 4 bases and 5 bases respectively, with 15 bases between them. CDR1 and CDR2 from the germline V gene are MGHRA and YSYEKL. CDR3 amino acids: CASSPSATVDNEQFF. The CDR3 DNA sequence: TGCGCCAGCAGCCCTTCAGCGACAGTTGACAATGAGCAGTTCTTC.

In this sample, this clonotype turned up many times. The chain is built from TRBV15 and TRBJ1-5; maybe TRBD1 (5 bases). From germline, CDR1 is LNHNV and CDR2 YYDKDF (reference sequence). The CDR3 totals 15 residues. V shed 5 bases and J shed 1 base, with 12 bases lying between them. CDR3 sequence: CATSALSGSNQPQHF. DNA for the CDR3: TGTGCCACCAGCGCCCTCTCAGGGAGCAATCAGCCCCAGCATTTT.

This chain joins TRBV28 and TRBJ2-5; perhaps D is TRBD1 or TRBD2 (5 bases each). The CDR3 sequence is 14 residues long. Trimming took 3 bases from V and 5 from J, leaving 13 bases between them. In germline, CDR1 is MDHEN, CDR2 SYDVKM. Here the CDR3 reads CASSFPTGGETQYF. The DNA of the CDR3 is TGTGCCAGCAGTTTTCCCACAGGAGGCGAGACCCAGTACTTC. Using reference TRBV28 and TRBJ2-5 for the parts outside the CDR3, the full variable domain is DVKVTQSSRYLVKRTGEKVFLECVQDMDHENMFWYRQDPGLGLRLIYFSYDVKMKEKGDIPEGYSVSREKKERFSLILESASTNQTSMYLCASSFPTGGETQYFGPGTRLLVL.

This clonotype was found many times. This chain links TRBV6-6 with TRBJ2-2; unclear D gene. CDR3 size: 11 residues. With 6 bases removed from V and 1 base from J, the gap between germline ends came to 0 bases. Per germline, CDR1 MNHNY and CDR2 SVGAGI (reference sequence). CDR3 nucleotides: TGTGCCAGCAGGAACACCGGGGAGCTGTTTTTT. Its translation: CASRNTGELFF.

The chain is built from TRBV7-2 and TRBJ2-5; TRBD1 aligns across 7 bases. Germline V lookup: CDR1 SGHTA, CDR2 FQGNSA. The CDR3 totals 16 residues. The V segment lost 4 bases and the J segment 3 bases; nucleotides outside the gene matches: 11. CDR3 DNA: TGTGCCAGCAGCTCGGAAGGGGGCCCCACGGAAGAGACCCAGTACTTC. The encoded protein is CASSSEGGPTEETQYF.

This clonotype was found a few times. A much more abundant neighbour one base away suggests this may be a read error. V gene TRBV11-2 combines with J gene TRBJ2-1, with 12 bases matching TRBD2. The CDR3 has 15 residues. Germline lookup yields CDR1 SGHAT and CDR2 FQNNGV. DNA of the CDR3: TGTGCCAGCAGCTTAGGGACTAGCGGGGTCTACGAGCAGTGCTTC. Residues: CASSLGTSGVYEQCF. Supplemented by reference TRBV11-2 and TRBJ2-1, the full variable domain reads EAGVAQSPRYKIIEKRQSVAFWCNPISGHATLYWYQQILGQGPKLLIQFQNNGVVDDSQLPKDRFSAERLKGVDSTLKIQPAKLEDSAVYLCASSLGTSGVYEQCFGPGTRLTVL.

V usage is TRBV27 and J usage is TRBJ2-2; D unresolved. The CDR3 has 19 residues. Germline lookup yields CDR1 MNHEY and CDR2 SMNVEV (reference sequence). The V end lost 0 bases, the J end lost 0 bases, and 17 bases lay between the germline ends. CDR3 coding DNA: TGTGCCAGCAGTTTATCACAAACAAGGGTACTATCGAACACCGGGGAGCTGTTTTTT. It translates to CASSLSQTRVLSNTGELFF.